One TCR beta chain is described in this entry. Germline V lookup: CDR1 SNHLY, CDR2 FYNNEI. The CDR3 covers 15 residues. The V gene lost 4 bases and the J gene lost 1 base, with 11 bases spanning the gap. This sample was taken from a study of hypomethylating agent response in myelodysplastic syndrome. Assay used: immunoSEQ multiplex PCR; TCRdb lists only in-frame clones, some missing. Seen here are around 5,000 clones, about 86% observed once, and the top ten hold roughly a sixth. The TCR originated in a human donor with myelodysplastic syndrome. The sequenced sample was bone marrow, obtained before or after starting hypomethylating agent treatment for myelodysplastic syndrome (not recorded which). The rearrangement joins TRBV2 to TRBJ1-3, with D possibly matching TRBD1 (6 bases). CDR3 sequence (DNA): TGTGCCAGCAGTGGAACACAGGGATCTGGAAACACCATATATTTT. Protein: CASSGTQGSGNTIYF.